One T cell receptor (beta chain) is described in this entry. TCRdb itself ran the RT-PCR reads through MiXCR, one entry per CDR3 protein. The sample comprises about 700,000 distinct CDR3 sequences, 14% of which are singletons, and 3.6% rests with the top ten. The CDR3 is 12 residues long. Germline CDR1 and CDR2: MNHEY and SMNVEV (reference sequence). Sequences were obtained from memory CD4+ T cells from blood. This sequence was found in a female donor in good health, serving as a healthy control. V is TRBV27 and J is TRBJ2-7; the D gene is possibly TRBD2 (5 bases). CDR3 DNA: TGTGCTCGGATAGCGTGGGGTCGCGAGCAGTACTTC. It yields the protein CARIAWGREQYF.